This T cell receptor (beta chain) appears in the sequencing data of a study of shared clonotypes between healthy human individuals (dated by TCRdb to between 2020 and 2021). About the full investigation: A couple of women and three men aged 18 to 49 years were included in the cohort. Different laboratories and diverse techniques were used to prepare libraries and sequence TCR repertoires, to increase sequencing depth and limit assay-specific biases. Each donor's leukapheresis produced roughly between roughly 0.94 and 9.5 billion PBMCs. For each donor, CD4 naive and CD4 memory were each run on three plates, CD8 naive on two plates, and CD8 memory on one plate. The study deeply sequenced blood TCR repertoires of five healthy adults to estimate repertoire size and the extent of clonotype sharing between individuals.

Results and caveats for the whole study, not just this receptor: The genetic and exposure-history diversity represented was limited by the small number of donors. Even with the large sequencing depth, rarefaction of the sorted-subset datasets indicated that sequencing was incomplete. Sampling was restricted to blood, and TCR repertoires in tissues likely differ from the TCR repertoires found in blood. Compared with non-shared clonotypes, the clonotypes found in all four sorted-subset donors had higher generation probabilities. Naive subsets generally had larger estimated clonotype richness than memory subsets. Pairwise subsampling led to the expectation that sequencing depth would affect the degree of clonotype sharing among donors. Sharing across a handful of donors was observed for roughly 5% of naive CD4, over 3% of naive CD8, 2.3% of memory CD4, and less than 0.45% of memory CD8 clonotypes.

Healthy HIV-negative adults with no recently reported acute infections or vaccinations were included as donors. All donors were Caucasian adults living in Nashville, Tennessee, USA. CD4+ T cells were enriched by magnetic negative selection; naive cells were then positively selected on CD45RA, and the negative fraction formed the memory subset. Blood was obtained by leukapheresis, after which PBMCs were separated by Ficoll-Histopaque density gradient centrifugation and cryopreserved in liquid nitrogen vapor phase. Analytical flow cytometry was used to check the purity and quantity of every magnetically sorted T cell population. Genomic DNA was isolated from every sorted fraction and measured by UV absorbance on a Nanodrop 2000c. With regard to this clone: Its antigen remains undetermined. There are no base qualities to consult, and no much larger clone falls within one base.

CDR1 LGHNA and CDR2 YNFKEQ are derived from the germline V gene. The CDR3 numbers 15 residues from cysteine through phenylalanine. Solely the CDR3 DNA is kept, with 45 bases framed from the first base. For this chain, trimming is 4 bases at the V end and 4 bases at the J end, and the number of junction bases without a gene match is 5. Using the deep immunoSEQ assay, TCR CDR3 regions were amplified from genomic DNA by multiplex PCR. For each cell subset, the extracted genomic DNA was distributed evenly across all wells of several immunoSEQ 96-well plates, and each plate served as one replicate. For sorted subsets, around 0.2 ug genomic DNA, equal to 30,000 or so T cell genomes, was loaded into each replicate PCR. The purified libraries were quantified using a Qubit 3.0 fluorometer, sized with a Bioanalyzer 2100, and then quantified again using the KAPA Library Quantification kit. Each immunoSEQ 96-well plate was sequenced on its own single-read 150-cycle Illumina NextSeq 550 flow cell. As for the authors' bioinformatics: Because the immunoSEQ output included only junctional sequences and no quality scores, the filtering could not be the same as the filtering used for full-length reads. Sequences were annotated with PyIR, a Python wrapper for IgBLAST v1.9, using IMGT germline references to assign V/J genes and CDR3. Any read was removed if the V/J assignment was weak (E-value above 1e-6), the CDR3 was missing, or the read contained stop codons, out-of-frame junctions, or ambiguous translated residues. V3J clonotypes were defined as sequences sharing an identical inferred V gene, J gene, and CDR3 amino acid sequence. The percentage overlap between two repertoires was calculated by dividing the number of shared unique clonotypes by the size of the smaller repertoire. RTK rarefaction, the Chao1 estimator, and Recon v2.1 estimates of unobserved clonotypes were used to assess repertoire richness. OLGA was used to compute generation probabilities for all TCRbeta clonotypes that the gDNA method yielded from a handful of donors. What TCRdb holds here is the immuneACCESS table cut down to in-frame rearrangements. Part of the clones is not present; checked against another copy, under half of the missing clones reflect an unresolved V gene, and the others are unexplained. The V and J calls and clone size are taken from that table; D and trimming were inferred from the DNA. The sample profile shows about a million clones; roughly 80% of them were found once. The ten largest clones take up approximately 0.9% of the sample.

This receptor was taken from a man aged 18-30 years in good health. Some clones in this sample may be carry-over from other donors' samples. Sequenced input: memory CD4+ T cells from PBMCs. The meaning of the sample's cell subset or site label: CD45RA-negative fraction. The rearranged segments are TRBV4-2 and TRBJ2-2, and 8 bases in between align with TRBD1. The CDR3 reads as follows: CASSPRDRTTGELFF. The sequenced DNA is TGTGCCAGCAGCCCGCGGGACAGGACCACCGGGGAGCTGTTTTTT.